This T cell receptor (beta chain) was sequenced during a study of identical twins. Among all donors, each was a healthy Caucasian. This CDR3 is built from 16 residues. V lost 5 bases and J lost 10; bases outside the gene matches: 15. Each cDNA held unique molecular identifiers, and template switching gave it a universal primer site. MiXCR, run by TCRdb on the 5' RACE reads, gives a single entry per CDR3 protein. The repertoire has about 240,000 distinct CDR3 sequences, roughly 13% of them found once; the top ten carry roughly 4%. This clonotype occurred many times. Its matching antigen is unknown. Study outcomes and limitations: Weaker excess sharing between twins was seen in beta out-of-frame sequences. Among monozygotic twins, out-of-frame TCR alpha sharing exceeded what models predicted.

The sample was also reused in another study, on yellow fever vaccine responses in identical twins.

The sequenced sample was memory (CD45RO+) T cells sorted from blood. This receptor was identified in a woman aged 18 to 35 in good health. The chain employs TRBV12-3 or TRBV12-4 and TRBJ2-1, with TRBD1 identical over 9 bases. The CDR3 coding sequence is TGTGCCAGCAGTCAAGCAACGATGGGACAGGGAGGGGAGCAGTTCTTC. Encoded protein: CASSQATMGQGGEQFF.